This is a list of T cell receptor beta chains from one sample in a study of T-cell memory formation after mild COVID-19. One entry per CDR3 protein results from TCRdb running MiXCR on the 5' RACE reads. The table records roughly 320,000 distinct CDR3 sequences, approximately 29% of them present only once. The sequencing input was PBMCs or a T cell subset sorted from them (not recorded which). All receptors come from an adult woman who had mild COVID-19 (a few samples of this study predate the infection). Cell type and time point are not known. The CDR3 runs from the conserved cysteine through the conserved F or W. D genes are given only for firm matches. The size field is filled for only some rows; it gives once, few, many or a size class.

>TRBV7-8|TRBJ2-7|.|few
CASAQVVPTYEQYF
TGTGCCAGTGCCCAGGTAGTACCGACCTACGAGCAGTACTTC
>TRBV11-1|TRBJ2-7|.|.
CASSLGRDLQYEQYF
TGTGCCAGCAGCTTAGGTCGGGACCTCCAGTACGAGCAGTACTTC
>TRBV4-1|TRBJ2-7|.|.
CASSQDGAYGNEQYF
TGCGCCAGCAGCCAAGATGGCGCGTATGGGAACGAGCAGTACTTC
>TRBV12-3/TRBV12-4|TRBJ1-6|.|.
CASSPGERSPLHF
TGTGCCAGCAGCCCAGGGGAAAGGTCACCCCTCCACTTT
>TRBV4-1|TRBJ1-1|TRBD1|few
CASSQDPTGVSTEAFF
TGCGCCAGCAGCCAAGATCCGACAGGGGTAAGCACTGAAGCTTTCTTT
>TRBV29-1|TRBJ1-1|TRBD1|.
CSVQQGALLTEAFF
TGCAGCGTACAACAGGGGGCCCTTCTCACTGAAGCTTTCTTT
>TRBV24-1|TRBJ2-2|.|few
CATSVTGEDTGELFF
TGTGCCACCAGTGTAACAGGGGAGGACACCGGGGAGCTGTTTTTT
>TRBV6-1|TRBJ1-3|TRBD1|few
CASSESGQGTNTIYF
TGTGCCAGCAGTGAATCTGGACAGGGTACAAACACCATATATTTT
>TRBV30|TRBJ2-1|.|.
CAWSGGSNEQFF
TGTGCCTGGAGTGGAGGGAGTAATGAGCAGTTCTTC
>TRBV6-2/TRBV6-3|TRBJ2-3|.|.
CASSYNQFTDTQYF
TGTGCCAGCAGTTACAATCAGTTCACAGATACGCAGTATTTT
>TRBV7-9|TRBJ1-2|.|.
CASSFEGVGNYGYTF
TGTGCCAGCAGCTTCGAAGGGGTAGGGAACTATGGCTACACCTTC
>TRBV9|TRBJ2-6|.|many
CASSVRLGANVLTF
TGTGCCAGCAGCGTCAGGCTTGGGGCCAACGTCCTGACTTTC
>TRBV19|TRBJ1-2|.|.
CASSASPEGWDGYTF
TGTGCCAGTAGTGCCTCACCTGAAGGGTGGGATGGCTACACCTTC
>TRBV5-1|TRBJ1-1|TRBD1|.
CASRTYRGRDTEAFF
TGCGCCAGCAGGACCTACAGGGGGCGGGACACTGAAGCTTTCTTT
>TRBV5-4|TRBJ2-7|TRBD1|few
CASSKPGQGYEQYF
TGTGCCAGCAGCAAACCGGGACAGGGTTACGAGCAGTACTTC
>TRBV5-5|TRBJ2-7|.|.
CASSRRGNGLYEQYF
TGTGCCAGCAGCCGGCGGGGCAACGGGCTCTACGAGCAGTACTTC
>TRBV20-1|TRBJ2-7|.|.
CSARDLTGSPYEQYF
TGCAGTGCTAGAGATTTGACAGGAAGCCCCTACGAGCAGTACTTC
>TRBV5-1|TRBJ1-3|.|.
CASSPQERSSGNTIYF
TGCGCCAGCAGCCCACAGGAACGAAGCTCTGGAAACACCATATATTTT
>TRBV12-3/TRBV12-4|TRBJ2-7|.|.
CASSFLPPNSMIPDYEQYF
TGTGCCAGCAGTTTTTTACCACCCAATTCAATGATCCCCGACTACGAGCAGTACTTC
>TRBV29-1|TRBJ1-2|.|.
CSVEDLQGFRGYGYTF
TGCAGCGTTGAAGATCTTCAGGGGTTTAGAGGCTATGGCTACACCTTC
>TRBV6-5|TRBJ1-6|.|.
CASRPTGHNSPLHF
TGTGCCAGCAGGCCTACAGGGCACAATTCACCCCTCCACTTT
>TRBV4-2|TRBJ2-5|TRBD2|once
CASSQGTSSGETQYF
TGTGCCAGCAGCCAAGGGACTAGCTCGGGAGAGACCCAGTACTTC
>TRBV5-1|TRBJ2-7|.|.
CASSPNGMMSSYEQYF
TGCGCCAGCAGTCCCAATGGGATGATGAGCTCCTACGAGCAGTACTTC
>TRBV4-1|TRBJ1-2|.|.
CASSQPGLYGYTF
TGCGCCAGCAGCCAACCGGGACTCTATGGCTACACCTTC
>TRBV24-1|TRBJ2-2|TRBD1|.
CATPPPGQGSLLSTGELFF
TGTGCCACCCCGCCCCCGGGACAGGGGTCTCTACTAAGCACCGGGGAGCTGTTTTTT
>TRBV7-2|TRBJ2-7|TRBD1|few
CASSLARNRGHEQYF
TGTGCCAGCAGCTTAGCGCGTAACAGGGGTCACGAGCAGTACTTC
>TRBV12-3/TRBV12-4|TRBJ2-2|.|few
CASIIGVSNTGELFF
TGTGCCAGCATCATAGGGGTGTCGAACACCGGGGAGCTGTTTTTT
>TRBV7-9|TRBJ1-2|.|.
CASSLPGNGYTF
TGTGCCAGCAGCTTACCGGGAAATGGCTACACCTTC
>TRBV7-2|TRBJ1-2|.|.
CASSRIGESYGYTF
TGTGCCAGCAGCAGGATAGGGGAGTCCTATGGCTACACCTTC
>TRBV6-2/TRBV6-3|TRBJ1-1|.|.
CASSYGGENTEAFF
TGTGCCAGCAGTTACGGTGGGGAGAACACTGAAGCTTTCTTT
>TRBV12-5|TRBJ1-2|TRBD1|.
CASGLAGTGVDYTF
TGTGCTAGTGGTTTGGCCGGGACAGGGGTCGACTACACCTTC
>TRBV20-1|TRBJ1-2|.|few
CSAVGDFNYGYTF
TGCAGTGCTGTGGGGGATTTTAACTATGGCTACACCTTC
>TRBV5-5|TRBJ2-3|TRBD1|few
CASSPDRGLGDTQYF
TGTGCCAGCAGCCCAGACAGGGGGCTTGGAGATACGCAGTATTTT
>TRBV12-3/TRBV12-4|TRBJ2-5|TRBD1|few
CASSSWTGEGTQYF
TGTGCCAGCAGTTCATGGACAGGGGAGGGGACCCAGTACTTC
>TRBV29-1|TRBJ2-7|TRBD1|few
CSVVGQGGYEQYF
TGCAGCGTTGTAGGACAGGGAGGCTACGAGCAGTACTTC
>TRBV7-9|TRBJ1-1|TRBD1|.
CASSLASGGDAFF
TGTGCCAGCAGCTTAGCATCAGGGGGCGATGCTTTCTTT
>TRBV29-1|TRBJ2-5|TRBD1|.
CSVEGGQVNGRAYQETQYF
TGCAGCGTTGAAGGGGGACAGGTGAATGGGAGAGCGTACCAAGAGACCCAGTACTTC
>TRBV4-2|TRBJ2-3|.|.
CASSPTRGAEADTQYF
TGTGCCAGCAGCCCCACCCGGGGTGCTGAGGCAGATACGCAGTATTTT
>TRBV10-3|TRBJ1-5|.|.
CAIRDPNSNQPQHF
TGTGCCATCCGGGACCCCAATAGCAATCAGCCCCAGCATTTT
>TRBV5-1|TRBJ1-1|TRBD1|.
CASSFRTGYTEAFF
TGCGCCAGCAGCTTCCGGACAGGATACACTGAAGCTTTCTTT
>TRBV29-1|TRBJ1-1|.|.
CSVEKLGGNTEAFF
TGCAGCGTTGAAAAGCTTGGAGGTAACACTGAAGCTTTCTTT
>TRBV7-3|TRBJ2-7|.|.
CASFKYEQYF
TGTGCCAGCTTCAAGTACGAGCAGTACTTC
>TRBV24-1|TRBJ2-2|.|many
CATSDGVSGELFF
TGTGCCACCAGTGACGGGGTTTCGGGGGAGCTGTTTTTT
>TRBV7-3|TRBJ2-7|TRBD2|.
CASSSKGGLAGFSYEQYF
TGTGCCAGCAGCTCGAAGGGAGGACTAGCGGGATTCTCCTACGAGCAGTACTTC
>TRBV7-2|TRBJ2-3|.|.
CASSLATGFGGPTDTQYF
TGTGCCAGCAGCTTAGCGACGGGGTTTGGAGGCCCCACAGATACGCAGTATTTT
>TRBV7-2|TRBJ1-5|.|.
CASSLGVPWEINQPQHF
TGTGCCAGCAGCTTAGGGGTTCCTTGGGAGATCAATCAGCCCCAGCATTTT
>TRBV7-2|TRBJ2-1|.|.
CASSIQGSGSYNEQFF
TGTGCCAGCAGCATTCAGGGGTCAGGCTCCTACAATGAGCAGTTCTTC
>TRBV12-3/TRBV12-4|TRBJ1-3|TRBD1|.
CASSWDRGHTIYF
TGTGCCAGCAGTTGGGACAGGGGACACACCATATATTTT
>TRBV7-3|TRBJ2-2|TRBD2|once
CASSLKAGVYTGELFF
TGTGCCAGCAGCTTAAAAGCGGGAGTGTACACCGGGGAGCTGTTTTTT
>TRBV27|TRBJ2-1|.|.
CASSPTDNSYNEQFF
TGTGCCAGCAGCCCAACGGATAACTCCTACAATGAGCAGTTCTTC
>TRBV20-1|TRBJ2-1|TRBD2|.
CSAAGGTSRRGEQFF
TGCAGTGCTGCTGGGGGGACTAGCCGACGGGGTGAGCAGTTCTTC
>TRBV5-6|TRBJ1-5|.|.
CASSGDSQPQHF
TGTGCCAGCAGCGGGGATTCGCAGCCCCAGCATTTT
>TRBV25-1|TRBJ1-3|.|.
CASISSGNTIYF
TGTGCCAGCATTTCCTCTGGAAACACCATATATTTT
>TRBV4-2|TRBJ1-1|.|.
CASSQDSPFAPFVTEAFF
TGTGCCAGCAGCCAAGATTCGCCCTTCGCGCCCTTTGTCACTGAAGCTTTCTTT